One sample yielded the 15 T cell receptor beta chains listed below, sequenced in a study of beta chain features in type 1 diabetes. Study-wide findings and caveats: TCRB CDR3s were moderately but significantly shorter in Type 1 diabetes patients in all four CD4+ subsets.

The entirety of the isolated RNA underwent reverse transcription, so expressed TCRB transcripts were sequenced. The method was immunoSEQ multiplex PCR; TCRdb's version includes in-frame clones alone and lacks a portion of them. In the table there are more than 95,000 clones, roughly 17% of which are singletons. Their antigen targets remain unknown. The sequenced sample was central memory CD4+ T cells from blood. The source of these receptors is a man younger than 35 with type 1 diabetes.

In its sample, this clone was seen many times. The chain is built from TRBV30 and TRBJ1-1, with D perhaps matching TRBD1 (5 bases). Germline V gene data show CDR1 as GTSNPN and CDR2 as SVGIG (reference sequence). V lost 3 bases and J lost 1, with 9 bases in between. The CDR3 extends over 13 amino acids. The CDR3 spells CAWRTQGNTEAFF. CDR3 in DNA: TGTGCCTGGAGGACGCAGGGGAACACTGAAGCTTTCTTT.

In its sample, this clone was seen a few times. The chain couples TRBV7-2 to TRBJ2-1; 7 nucleotides align to TRBD2. Looked up from germline, CDR1 is SGHTA and CDR2 is FQGNSA. Losses at the gene ends were 10 bases for V and 1 base for J; bases not matched to a gene: 10. This CDR3 has 15 residues. CDR3 DNA sequence: TGTGCCATCCCCGGGTGGCGGGGGTCCTACAATGAGCAGTTCTTC. This encodes CAIPGWRGSYNEQFF. Complete variable domain (other parts from reference TRBV7-2 and TRBJ2-1): GAGVSQSPSNKVTEKGKDVELRCDPISGHTALYWYRQSLGQGLEFLIYFQGNSAPDKSGLPSDRFSAERTGGSVSTLTIQRTQQEDSAVYLCAIPGWRGSYNEQFFGPGTRLTVL.

V gene TRBV28 combines with J gene TRBJ2-3, with 10 bases aligning to TRBD1. After removal of 6 bases from V and 4 bases from J, the junction contained 4 bases not matched to a gene. CDR1 MDHEN and CDR2 SYDVKM come from the germline V gene. The CDR3 loop spans 14 amino acids. The CDR3 coding sequence is TGTGCCAGCAGATCCGGGACAGGGGCAGATACGCAGTATTTT. Translating it yields CASRSGTGADTQYF.

A few counts support this clone. This sequence joins TRBV6-5 and TRBJ2-7; D tentatively reads TRBD1 or TRBD2 (5 bases each). Germline CDR1 is MNHEY and CDR2 is SVGAGI. The CDR3 contains 14 residues. V lost 10 bases to trimming and J lost 2 bases, with 18 bases between them. The CDR3 DNA sequence: TGTGCCACCCAGCGGTGGGACGGAGCCTACGAGCAGTACTTC. It yields the protein CATQRWDGAYEQYF.

The V and J genes are TRBV11-3 and TRBJ2-1; 11 bases line up with TRBD2. With V trimmed by 4 bases and J by 6 bases, 5 bases remained unmatched. The germline gives CDR1 SGHNT, CDR2 YENEEA. This CDR3 is 15 amino acids long. The CDR3 loop is CASSSGTSGFNEQFF. In DNA, the CDR3 is TGTGCCAGCAGCTCAGGGACTAGCGGATTCAATGAGCAGTTCTTC.

This clone was observed a few times. This chain connects TRBV5-1 to TRBJ2-2; D remains unclear. The CDR3 covers 13 residues. The V end lost 3 bases, the J end lost 6 bases, and 9 bases lay between the germline ends. Germline V gene data show CDR1 as SGHRS and CDR2 as YFSETQ. The CDR3 sequence is CASSSTSSGELFF. The CDR3 bases are TGCGCCAGCAGCTCTACGTCCTCCGGGGAGCTGTTTTTT.

Only a few counts were recorded for this clone. The chain has TRBV11-2 and TRBJ2-3, with D possibly matching TRBD2 (5 bases). Per germline, CDR1 SGHAT and CDR2 FQNNGV. V was clipped by 5 bases and J by 0 bases, with 9 bases between them. The CDR3 contains 14 residues. CDR3 DNA sequence: TGTGCCAGCAGCCCCAGGACTAGCACAGATACGCAGTATTTT. Amino acids: CASSPRTSTDTQYF. The variable domain in full, with the rest retrieved from reference TRBV11-2 and TRBJ2-3, is EAGVAQSPRYKIIEKRQSVAFWCNPISGHATLYWYQQILGQGPKLLIQFQNNGVVDDSQLPKDRFSAERLKGVDSTLKIQPAKLEDSAVYLCASSPRTSTDTQYFGPGTRLTVL.

This clone has only a few counts. The V and J genes are TRBV27 and TRBJ2-7, with D maybe TRBD1 (5 bases). V lost 6 bases, J lost 6 bases, and 18 bases lay in between. CDR1 and CDR2 (germline): MNHEY, SMNVEV (reference sequence). CDR3 length: 14 amino acids. CDR3 residues: CASRDQGLSVEQYF. The DNA of the CDR3 is TGTGCCAGCAGAGACCAGGGTCTGTCCGTCGAGCAGTACTTC.

The V and J genes are TRBV6-1 and TRBJ2-7; the D is unclear. V lost 5 bases, J lost 3 bases, and 11 bases lay in between. Germline lookup yields CDR1 MNHNS and CDR2 SASEGT. The CDR3 length is 13 residues. The CDR3 sequence is CASSYQNDYEQYF. The CDR3 nucleotides are TGTGCCAGCAGTTATCAGAATGACTACGAGCAGTACTTC.

In its sample, this clone was seen a few times. The rearrangement joins TRBV29-1 to TRBJ1-2, with 8 bases lining up with TRBD1. This CDR3 comprises 14 residues. Germline V gene sequence: CDR1 SQVTM, CDR2 ANQGSEA. The ends lost 1 base at V and 2 bases at J; junction bases unmatched: 3. CDR3 nucleotides: TGCAGCGTTGAAGGCAGGGGGCTAAACTATGGCTACACCTTC. It is translated as CSVEGRGLNYGYTF.

This clone was detected ten times or more. Other DNA sequences in this specimen translate into the identical CDR3. The genes are TRBV18 and TRBJ2-3, with D perhaps matching TRBD2 (5 bases). This CDR3 region has 15 residues. The V end was cut by 2 bases, the J end by 1 base, with 10 bases between. Germline lookup yields CDR1 KGHSH and CDR2 LQKENI. DNA of the CDR3: TGTGCCAGCTCACCAGAGGGCGTCGGCACAGATACGCAGTATTTT. This sequence encodes CASSPEGVGTDTQYF.

The chain is built from TRBV30 and TRBJ2-5; 15 positions match TRBD2. The J call may be faulty, since TRBJ2-7 better matches the DNA end. Germline V CDR1 and CDR2: GTSNPN, SVGIG (reference sequence). The CDR3 has 17 residues. The CDR3 DNA follows: TGTGCCTGGATGTACCCGGGACTAGCGGGAGGCTCCTACGAGCAGTACTTC. Amino acid sequence: CAWMYPGLAGGSYEQYF.

On this clone: Given a much more abundant clone one base away, this may be a read error. Written as DNA, the CDR3 is TGTGCCAGCGCAAACAGGGTAGCCTACGAGCAGTACTTC. It encodes CASANRVAYEQYF. The rearrangement joins TRBV18 to TRBJ2-5; D might be TRBD1 (6 bases). The DNA end favors TRBJ2-7, so the J call may be wrong. Per the germline V gene, CDR1 is KGHSH and CDR2 is LQKENI. The CDR3 runs 13 residues.

CDR3 bases: TGCGCCAGCAGCCAATCTGGGACTTCGACAGATACGCAGTATTTT. Translation gives CASSQSGTSTDTQYF. This chain uses TRBV4-1 with TRBJ2-3; TRBD2 is a possible D gene (6 bases). The germline CDR1 and CDR2 sequences are MGHRA and YSYEKL. This CDR3 region has 15 residues. V was trimmed by 2 bases and J by 3 bases, leaving 12 bases between them.

The V and J genes are TRBV9 and TRBJ2-5, with D unclear. CDR1 is SGDLS, CDR2 YYNGEE, per germline. V was shortened by 4 bases and J by 5 bases, with 15 bases between the two germline ends. There are 14 residues in the CDR3. The CDR3 DNA sequence: TGTGCCAGCAGCATCCGGGCCTCTCCTGAGACCCAGTACTTC. It specifies CASSIRASPETQYF. The variable domain in full, with the rest retrieved from reference TRBV9 and TRBJ2-5, is DSGVTQTPKHLITATGQRVTLRCSPRSGDLSVYWYQQSLDQGLQFLIQYYNGEERAKGNILERFSAQQFPDLHSELNLSSLELGDSALYFCASSIRASPETQYFGPGTRLLVL.